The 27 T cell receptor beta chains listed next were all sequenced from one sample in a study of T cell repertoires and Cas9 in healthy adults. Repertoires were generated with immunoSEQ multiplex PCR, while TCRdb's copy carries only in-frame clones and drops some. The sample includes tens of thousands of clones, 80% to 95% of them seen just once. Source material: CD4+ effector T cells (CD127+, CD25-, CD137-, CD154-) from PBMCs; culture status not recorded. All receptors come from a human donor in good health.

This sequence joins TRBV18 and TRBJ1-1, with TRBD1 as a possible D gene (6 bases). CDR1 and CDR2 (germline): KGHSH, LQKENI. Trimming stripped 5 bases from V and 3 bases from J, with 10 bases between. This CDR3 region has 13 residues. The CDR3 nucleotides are TGTGCCAGCTCAACGGCAGGGGACACTGAAGCTTTCTTT. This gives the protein CASSTAGDTEAFF.

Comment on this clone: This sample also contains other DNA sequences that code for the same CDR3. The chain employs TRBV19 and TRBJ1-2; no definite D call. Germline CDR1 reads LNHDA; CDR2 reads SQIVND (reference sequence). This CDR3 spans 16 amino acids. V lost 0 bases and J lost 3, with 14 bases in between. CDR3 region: CASSIETASQDYGYTF. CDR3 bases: TGTGCCAGTAGTATAGAAACAGCCTCTCAAGACTATGGCTACACCTTC.

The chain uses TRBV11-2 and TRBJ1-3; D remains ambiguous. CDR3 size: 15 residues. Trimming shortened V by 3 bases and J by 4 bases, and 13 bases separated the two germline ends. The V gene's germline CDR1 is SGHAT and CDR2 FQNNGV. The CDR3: CASSLASGSGNTIYF. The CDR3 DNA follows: TGTGCCAGCAGCTTGGCGAGTGGTTCAGGAAACACCATATATTTT.

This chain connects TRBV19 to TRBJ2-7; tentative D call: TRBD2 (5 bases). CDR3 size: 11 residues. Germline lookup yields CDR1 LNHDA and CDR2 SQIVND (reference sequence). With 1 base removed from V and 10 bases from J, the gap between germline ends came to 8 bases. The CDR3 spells CASSIGEIQYF. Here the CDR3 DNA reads TGTGCCAGTAGTATAGGGGAGATACAGTACTTC.

CDR3 in amino acids: CASSFPPKGEQFF. CDR3 in DNA: TGTGCCAGCAGCTTCCCGCCCAAGGGGGAGCAGTTCTTC. The V gene is TRBV11-3, the J gene TRBJ2-1; perhaps TRBD1 as D (5 bases). The length of the CDR3 is 13 residues. Germline V CDR1 and CDR2: SGHNT, YENEEA. The V end lost 3 bases, the J end lost 10 bases, and 13 bases lay between the germline ends.

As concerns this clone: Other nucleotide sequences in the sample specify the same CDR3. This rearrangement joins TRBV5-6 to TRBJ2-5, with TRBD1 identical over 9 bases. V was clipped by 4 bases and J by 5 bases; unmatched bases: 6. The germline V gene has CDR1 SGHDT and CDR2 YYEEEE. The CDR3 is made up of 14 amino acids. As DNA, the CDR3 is TGTGCCAGCAGCCTGACAGGGGGGCCGGAGACCCAGTACTTC. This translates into CASSLTGGPETQYF.

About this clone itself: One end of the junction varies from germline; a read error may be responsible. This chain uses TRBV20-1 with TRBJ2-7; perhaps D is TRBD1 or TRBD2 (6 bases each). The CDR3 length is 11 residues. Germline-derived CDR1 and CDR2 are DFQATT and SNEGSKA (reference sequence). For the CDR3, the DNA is TGCAGTGCTATCGCTGGGGGGCTCCAGGGGTTC. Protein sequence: CSAIAGGLQGF.

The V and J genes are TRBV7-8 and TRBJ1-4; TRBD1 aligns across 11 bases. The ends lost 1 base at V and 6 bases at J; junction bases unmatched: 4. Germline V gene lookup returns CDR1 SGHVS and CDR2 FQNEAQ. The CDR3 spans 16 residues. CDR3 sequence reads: CASSLGWTGGHEKLFF. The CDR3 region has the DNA TGTGCCAGCAGCTTAGGGTGGACAGGGGGCCATGAAAAACTGTTTTTT.

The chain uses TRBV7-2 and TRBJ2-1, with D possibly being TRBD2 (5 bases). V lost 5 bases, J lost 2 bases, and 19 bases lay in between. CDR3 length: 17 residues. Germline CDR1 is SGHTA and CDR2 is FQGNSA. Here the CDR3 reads CASSPHIGGAPYNEQFF. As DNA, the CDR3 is TGTGCCAGCAGCCCACATATCGGAGGAGCACCCTACAATGAGCAGTTCTTC. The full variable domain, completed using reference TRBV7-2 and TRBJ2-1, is GAGVSQSPSNKVTEKGKDVELRCDPISGHTALYWYRQSLGQGLEFLIYFQGNSAPDKSGLPSDRFSAERTGGSVSTLTIQRTQQEDSAVYLCASSPHIGGAPYNEQFFGPGTRLTVL.

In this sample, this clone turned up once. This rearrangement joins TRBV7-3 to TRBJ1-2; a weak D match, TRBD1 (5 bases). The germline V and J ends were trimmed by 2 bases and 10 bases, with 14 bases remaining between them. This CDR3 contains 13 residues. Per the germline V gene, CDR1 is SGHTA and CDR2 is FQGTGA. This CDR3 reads CASSLLPLGDYTF. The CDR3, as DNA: TGTGCCAGCAGCTTACTTCCTCTGGGGGACTACACCTTC.

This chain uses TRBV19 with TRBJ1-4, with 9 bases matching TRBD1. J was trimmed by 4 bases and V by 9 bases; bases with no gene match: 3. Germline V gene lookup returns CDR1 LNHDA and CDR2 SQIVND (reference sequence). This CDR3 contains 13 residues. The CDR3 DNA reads TGTGCCAGCCAGGACAGGGGTAATGAAAAACTGTTTTTT. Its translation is CASQDRGNEKLFF.

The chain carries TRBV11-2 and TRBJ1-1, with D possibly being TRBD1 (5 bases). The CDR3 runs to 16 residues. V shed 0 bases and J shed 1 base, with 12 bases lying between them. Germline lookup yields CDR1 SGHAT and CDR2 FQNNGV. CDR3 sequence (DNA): TGTGCCAGCAGCTTAGAGAGGGGCCTGAGGAACACTGAAGCTTTCTTT. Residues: CASSLERGLRNTEAFF.

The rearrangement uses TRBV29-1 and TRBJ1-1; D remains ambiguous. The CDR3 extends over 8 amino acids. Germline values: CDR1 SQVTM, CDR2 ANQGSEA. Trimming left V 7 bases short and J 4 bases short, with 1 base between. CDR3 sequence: CSATEAFF. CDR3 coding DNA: TGCAGCGCCACTGAAGCTTTCTTT. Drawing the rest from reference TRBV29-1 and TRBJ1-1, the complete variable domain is SAVISQKPSRDICQRGTSLTIQCQVDSQVTMMFWYRQQPGQSLTLIATANQGSEATYESGFVIDKFPISRPNLTFSTLTVSNMSPEDSSIYLCSATEAFFGQGTRLTVV.

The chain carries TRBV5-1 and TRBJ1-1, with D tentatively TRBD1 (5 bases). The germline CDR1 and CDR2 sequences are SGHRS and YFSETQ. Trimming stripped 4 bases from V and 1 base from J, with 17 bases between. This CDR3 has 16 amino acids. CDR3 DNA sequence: TGCGCCAGCAGCAGAGGCCGGGGTCAGGGGAACACTGAAGCTTTCTTT. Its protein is CASSRGRGQGNTEAFF. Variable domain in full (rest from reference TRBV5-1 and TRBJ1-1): KAGVTQTPRYLIKTRGQQVTLSCSPISGHRSVSWYQQTPGQGLQFLFEYFSETQRNKGNFPGRFSGRQFSNSRSEMNVSTLELGDSALYLCASSRGRGQGNTEAFFGQGTRLTVV.

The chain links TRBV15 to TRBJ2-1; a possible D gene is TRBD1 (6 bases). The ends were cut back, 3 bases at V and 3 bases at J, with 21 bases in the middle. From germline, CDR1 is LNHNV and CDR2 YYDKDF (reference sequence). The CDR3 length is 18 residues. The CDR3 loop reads CATSSEEVYQGNYNEQFF. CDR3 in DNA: TGTGCCACCAGCAGCGAGGAAGTCTATCAGGGGAACTACAATGAGCAGTTCTTC.

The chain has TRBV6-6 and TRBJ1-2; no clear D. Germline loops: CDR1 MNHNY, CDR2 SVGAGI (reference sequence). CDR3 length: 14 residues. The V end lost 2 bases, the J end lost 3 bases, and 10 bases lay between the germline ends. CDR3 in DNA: TGTGCCAGCAGTTACGAGCTGGACTACTATGGCTACACCTTC. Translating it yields CASSYELDYYGYTF.

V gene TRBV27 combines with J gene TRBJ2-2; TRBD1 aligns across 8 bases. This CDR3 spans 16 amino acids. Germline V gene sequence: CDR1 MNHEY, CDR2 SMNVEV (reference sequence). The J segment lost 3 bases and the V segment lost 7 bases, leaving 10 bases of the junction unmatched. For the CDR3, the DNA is TGTGCCAGCAATAACCGCGGACAGGGCGACACCGGGGAGCTGTTTTTT. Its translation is CASNNRGQGDTGELFF.

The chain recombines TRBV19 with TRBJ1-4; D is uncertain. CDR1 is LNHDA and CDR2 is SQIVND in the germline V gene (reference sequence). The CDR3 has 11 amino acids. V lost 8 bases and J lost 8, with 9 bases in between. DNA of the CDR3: TGTGCCAGTGGACTAAGGGAAAAACTGTTTTTT. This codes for CASGLREKLFF.

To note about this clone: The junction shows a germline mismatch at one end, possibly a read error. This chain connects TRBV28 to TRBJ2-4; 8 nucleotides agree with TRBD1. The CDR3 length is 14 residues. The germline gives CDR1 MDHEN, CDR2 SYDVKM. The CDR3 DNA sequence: TGTGCCAGCGGTTTATGGACAGGGTTCGCCATTCAGTACTTC. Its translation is CASGLWTGFAIQYF.

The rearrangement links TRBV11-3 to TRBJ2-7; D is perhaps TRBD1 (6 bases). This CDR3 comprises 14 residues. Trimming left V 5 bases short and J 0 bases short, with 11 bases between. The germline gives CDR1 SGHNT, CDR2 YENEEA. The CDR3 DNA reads TGTGCCAGCAGCCTCCTGGGGGCCTCCTACGAGCAGTACTTC. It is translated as CASSLLGASYEQYF.

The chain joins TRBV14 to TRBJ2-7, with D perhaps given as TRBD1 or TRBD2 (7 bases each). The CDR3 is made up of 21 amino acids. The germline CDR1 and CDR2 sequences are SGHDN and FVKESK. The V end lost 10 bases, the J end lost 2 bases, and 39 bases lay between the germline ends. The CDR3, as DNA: TGTGCCACTCCAGGGGGGACAGAACCTTTGGTAGCGGGTCGTTCCACCTACGAGCAGTACGTC. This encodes CATPGGTEPLVAGRSTYEQYV.

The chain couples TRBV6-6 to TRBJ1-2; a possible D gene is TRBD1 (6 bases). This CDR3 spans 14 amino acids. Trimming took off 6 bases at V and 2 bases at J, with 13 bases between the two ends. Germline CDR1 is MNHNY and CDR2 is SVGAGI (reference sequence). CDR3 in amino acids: CASSNEGQNYGYTF. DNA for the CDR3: TGTGCCAGCAGCAACGAAGGACAGAACTATGGCTACACCTTC.

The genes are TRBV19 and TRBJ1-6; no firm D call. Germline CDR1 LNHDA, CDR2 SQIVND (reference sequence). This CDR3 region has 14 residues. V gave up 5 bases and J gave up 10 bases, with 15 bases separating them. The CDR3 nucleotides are TGTGCCAGTAGTCCGGGAGGTATAGGCTCACCCCTCCACTTT. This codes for CASSPGGIGSPLHF. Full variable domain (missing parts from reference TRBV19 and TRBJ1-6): DGGITQSPKYLFRKEGQNVTLSCEQNLNHDAMYWYRQDPGQGLRLIYYSQIVNDFQKGDIAEGYSVSREKKESFPLTVTSAQKNPTAFYLCASSPGGIGSPLHFGNGTRLTVT.

CDR3: CASSPGQPYEQYF. CDR3 in DNA: TGTGCCAGCTCACCAGGGCAGCCTTACGAGCAGTACTTC. The rearrangement links TRBV18 to TRBJ2-7; the D is unclear. In germline, CDR1 is KGHSH, CDR2 LQKENI. The CDR3 runs to 13 residues. V was cut by 2 bases and J by 4 bases, with 9 bases left in between.

CDR3 in amino acids: CASSLMGRGGETQYF. CDR3 nucleotide sequence: TGTGCCAGCAGCTTAATGGGCCGAGGGGGAGAGACCCAGTACTTC. The chain employs TRBV7-3 and TRBJ2-5, with D perhaps TRBD1 (6 bases). Germline lookup yields CDR1 SGHTA and CDR2 FQGTGA. CDR3 length: 15 residues. Deletions cut 1 base from V and 4 bases from J, with 13 bases between.

For the CDR3, the DNA is TGTGCCACCAGCAGAGCCCCGGGAAACTACGAGCAGTACTTC. This translates into CATSRAPGNYEQYF. The rearrangement joins TRBV15 to TRBJ2-7; TRBD2 is a possible D gene (5 bases). The CDR3 has 14 residues. V lost 1 base, J lost 3 bases, and 10 bases lay in between. In germline, CDR1 is LNHNV, CDR2 YYDKDF (reference sequence).

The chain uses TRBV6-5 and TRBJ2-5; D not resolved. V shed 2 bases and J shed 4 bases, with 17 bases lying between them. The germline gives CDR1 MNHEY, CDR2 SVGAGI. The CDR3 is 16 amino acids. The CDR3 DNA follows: TGTGCCAGCAGTTACAAGGGTAACCTTTTCAGAGAGACCCAGTACTTC. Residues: CASSYKGNLFRETQYF.